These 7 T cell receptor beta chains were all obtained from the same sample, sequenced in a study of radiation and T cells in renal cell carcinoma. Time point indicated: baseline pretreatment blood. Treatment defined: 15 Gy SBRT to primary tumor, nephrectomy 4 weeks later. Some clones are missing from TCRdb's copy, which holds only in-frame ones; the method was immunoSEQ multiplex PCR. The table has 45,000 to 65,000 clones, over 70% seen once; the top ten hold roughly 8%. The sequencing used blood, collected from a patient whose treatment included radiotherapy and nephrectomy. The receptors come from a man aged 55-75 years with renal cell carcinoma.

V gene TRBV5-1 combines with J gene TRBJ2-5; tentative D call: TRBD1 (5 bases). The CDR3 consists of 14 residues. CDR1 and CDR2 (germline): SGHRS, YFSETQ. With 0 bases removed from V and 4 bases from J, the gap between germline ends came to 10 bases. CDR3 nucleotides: TGCGCCAGCAGCTTGGGGTCAGGGTCAGAGACCCAGTACTTC. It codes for CASSLGSGSETQYF.

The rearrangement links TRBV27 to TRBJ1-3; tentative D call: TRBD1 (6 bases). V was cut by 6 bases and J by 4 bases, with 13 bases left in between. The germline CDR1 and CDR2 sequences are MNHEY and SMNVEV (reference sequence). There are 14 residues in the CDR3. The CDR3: CASSRQGLGNTIYF. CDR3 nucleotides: TGTGCCAGCAGCCGTCAGGGGTTAGGAAACACCATATATTTT.

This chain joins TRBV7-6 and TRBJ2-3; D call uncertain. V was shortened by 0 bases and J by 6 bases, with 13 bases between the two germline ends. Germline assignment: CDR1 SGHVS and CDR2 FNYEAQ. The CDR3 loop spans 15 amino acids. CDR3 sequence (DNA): TGTGCCAGCAGCTTAGCCCTCGGCGTATCGGATACGCAGTATTTT. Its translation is CASSLALGVSDTQYF.

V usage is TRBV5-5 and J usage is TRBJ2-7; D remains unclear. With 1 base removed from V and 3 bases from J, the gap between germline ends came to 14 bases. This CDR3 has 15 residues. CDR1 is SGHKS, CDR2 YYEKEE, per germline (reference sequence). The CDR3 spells CASSLSALGVYEQYV. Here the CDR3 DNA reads TGTGCCAGCAGCTTGTCGGCTTTAGGAGTCTACGAGCAGTACGTC.

As DNA, the CDR3 is TGTGCCTGGGGGGACTACATTAGGGAGCAGTTCTTC. Translating it yields CAWGDYIREQFF. The chain couples TRBV30 to TRBJ2-1; 7 nucleotides line up with TRBD2. This CDR3 region has 12 residues. V shed 5 bases and J 10 bases; nucleotides not matched to a gene: 8. Germline V lookup: CDR1 GTSNPN, CDR2 SVGIG (reference sequence). Based on the CDR3 plus reference TRBV30 and TRBJ2-1, the full variable domain is SQTIHQWPATLVQPVGSPLSLECTVEGTSNPNLYWYRQAAGRGLQLLFYSVGIGQISSEVPQNLSASRPQDRQFILSSKKLLLSDSGFYLCAWGDYIREQFFGPGTRLTVL.

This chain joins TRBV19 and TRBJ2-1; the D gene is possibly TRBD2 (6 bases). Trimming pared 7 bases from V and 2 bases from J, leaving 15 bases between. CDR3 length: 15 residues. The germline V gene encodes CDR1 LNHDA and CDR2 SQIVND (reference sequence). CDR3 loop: CASTGGGDPYNEQFF. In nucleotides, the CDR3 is TGTGCCAGTACGGGTGGCGGGGACCCCTACAATGAGCAGTTCTTC.

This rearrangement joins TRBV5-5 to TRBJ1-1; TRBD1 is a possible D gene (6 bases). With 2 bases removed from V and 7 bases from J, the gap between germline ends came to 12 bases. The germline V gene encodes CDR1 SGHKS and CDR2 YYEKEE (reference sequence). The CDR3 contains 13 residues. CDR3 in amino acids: CASSFQTGFEAFF. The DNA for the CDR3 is TGTGCCAGCAGCTTTCAAACAGGGTTTGAAGCTTTCTTT. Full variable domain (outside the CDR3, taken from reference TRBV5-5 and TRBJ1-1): DAGVTQSPTHLIKTRGQQVTLRCSPISGHKSVSWYQQVLGQGPQFIFQYYEKEERGRGNFPDRFSARQFPNYSSELNVNALLLGDSALYLCASSFQTGFEAFFGQGTRLTVV.